These 11 T cell receptor beta chains came from one sample sequenced in a study of control samples from healthy donors and cancer patients. Sequencing was performed with immunoSEQ multiplex PCR; in TCRdb, only in-frame clones are kept and a portion is missing. The table includes some 130,000 clones, more than 70% detected once. The sample consisted of blood. Receptors were obtained from a man aged 40-49 years in good health.

The chain links TRBV9 to TRBJ2-1; the D is unclear. With 3 bases removed from V and 12 bases from J, the gap between germline ends came to 16 bases. This CDR3 spans 13 amino acids. Germline V gene lookup returns CDR1 SGDLS and CDR2 YYNGEE. The CDR3 loop is CASSAVGTWWQFF. In nucleotides, the CDR3 is TGTGCCAGCAGCGCCGTGGGCACATGGTGGCAGTTCTTC.

This clone was seen once. Distinct nucleotide sequences in the sample also encode this CDR3. The chain has TRBV5-1 and TRBJ1-5; D not resolved. This CDR3 region has 14 residues. CDR1 is SGHRS and CDR2 is YFSETQ in the germline V gene. V shed 0 bases and J shed 7 bases, with 11 bases lying between them. The CDR3 DNA reads TGCGCCAGCAGCTTGGGTACGGGAGGGCAGCCCCAGCATTTT. It yields the protein CASSLGTGGQPQHF.

This sequence joins TRBV5-5 and TRBJ2-3; 7 bases are shared with TRBD1. Germline-derived CDR1 and CDR2 are SGHKS and YYEKEE (reference sequence). CDR3 size: 16 residues. With V trimmed by 2 bases and J by 5 bases, 11 bases remained unmatched. The CDR3: CASSFSTGMIGDTQYF. Written as DNA, the CDR3 is TGTGCCAGCAGCTTTTCGACAGGGATGATAGGAGATACGCAGTATTTT.

The chain employs TRBV3-1 (or the pseudogene TRBV3-2) and TRBJ1-1; D is unclear. Germline V CDR1 and CDR2: LGHDT, YNNKEL (reference sequence). The V gene lost 0 bases and the J gene lost 11 bases, with 10 bases spanning the gap. This CDR3 region has 12 residues. As DNA, the CDR3 is TGTGCCAGCAGCCAAGAAGGGATTACGGCTTTCTTT. Amino acid sequence: CASSQEGITAFF.

This chain uses TRBV6-1 with TRBJ1-4; 11 nucleotides agree with TRBD1. There are 15 residues in the CDR3. Trimming cost V 6 bases and J 8 bases; bases outside gene matches: 8. Germline CDR1 reads MNHNS; CDR2 reads SASEGT. The CDR3 loop is CASRRSGQGGEKLFF. CDR3 nucleotide sequence: TGTGCCAGCAGACGTTCGGGACAGGGGGGAGAAAAACTGTTTTTT.

J is TRBJ2-3 and V is TRBV24-1, with TRBD2 matching over 8 bases. CDR3 length: 16 residues. In germline, CDR1 is KGHDR, CDR2 SFDVKD. V shed 2 bases and J 2 bases; nucleotides not matched to a gene: 5. The CDR3 DNA reads as TGTGCCACCAGTGATTGGGGCGGGGGGACCACAGATACGCAGTATTTT. Translation gives CATSDWGGGTTDTQYF.

This clone was recorded only once. CDR3 sequence reads: CASSLNQGGEKLFF. DNA of the CDR3: TGTGCCAGCAGCTTAAACCAGGGTGGTGAAAAACTGTTTTTT. The rearrangement uses TRBV7-9 and TRBJ1-4, with a possible D match to TRBD1 (5 bases). CDR1 SEHNR and CDR2 FQNEAQ come from the germline V gene (reference sequence). There are 14 residues in the CDR3. V was clipped by 2 bases and J by 7 bases, with 11 bases between them.

The V and J genes are TRBV7-2 and TRBJ2-5; D is uncertain. Trimming took 7 bases from V and 4 from J, leaving 16 bases between them. The CDR3 length is 14 residues. In germline, CDR1 is SGHTA, CDR2 FQGNSA. DNA for the CDR3: TGTGCCAGCACCCTCTATGAAAAAGCAGAGACCCAGTACTTC. Protein product: CASTLYEKAETQYF.

V gene TRBV5-4 combines with J gene TRBJ2-3; D unresolved. CDR1 is SGHNT, CDR2 YYREEE, per germline (reference sequence). The CDR3 is 14 amino acids. Trimming shortened V by 2 bases and J by 0 bases, and 7 bases separated the two germline ends. CDR3 sequence (DNA): TGTGCCAGCAGCTTTTTGGGGAGCACAGATACGCAGTATTTT. This codes for CASSFLGSTDTQYF.

V is TRBV29-1 and J is TRBJ1-4; 10 bases are a match to TRBD1. The V and J ends lost 6 bases and 7 bases, in that order; junction bases with no gene match: 11. CDR1 and CDR2 from the germline V gene are SQVTM and ANQGSEA. The CDR3 covers 15 residues. Here the CDR3 DNA reads TGCAGCGTCCGACGGACAGGGGGAAGGGGTGAAAAACTGTTTTTT. Translation: CSVRRTGGRGEKLFF.

This chain uses TRBV4-2 with TRBJ1-1; TRBD1 aligns across 7 bases. Germline V gene sequence: CDR1 LGHNA, CDR2 YNFKEQ. The CDR3 totals 16 residues. V shed 1 base, J shed 0 bases, and the junction held 5 bases outside the gene matches. The CDR3 region is CASSQGTGLMNTEAFF. In DNA, the CDR3 is TGTGCCAGCAGCCAAGGGACAGGCCTCATGAACACTGAAGCTTTCTTT.